The 28 T cell receptor beta chains below were found in one sample sequenced in a study of response to subunit inactivated influenza vaccine. MiXCR, applied by TCRdb to the RT-PCR reads, yields one record per CDR3 protein. The sample has over 150,000 distinct CDR3 sequences, 9.5% to 12% seen once. The sample consisted of CD8+ T cells sorted from PBMCs, taken 23 to 25 months after vaccination. These receptors were obtained from a man between 45 and 75 years old who received an inactivated influenza vaccine.

In this sample, this clonotype turned up many times. The gene calls are TRBV3-1 and TRBJ1-2; TRBD1 matches at 9 bases. Germline CDR1 reads LGHDT; CDR2 reads YNNKEL (reference sequence). This CDR3 contains 13 residues. Unmatched junction bases numbered 3, after V lost 3 bases and J lost 7 bases. The CDR3 nucleotides are TGTGCCAGCAGCCAGGGGACAGGGTTTGGCTACACCTTC. Encoded protein: CASSQGTGFGYTF.

This clonotype has a handful of counts. The gene calls are TRBV27 and TRBJ2-7; D is uncertain. Germline lookup yields CDR1 MNHEY and CDR2 SMNVEV (reference sequence). The CDR3 consists of 15 residues. The V end was cut by 7 bases, the J end by 2 bases, with 18 bases between. The CDR3 region has the DNA TGTGCCAGCACGCCCCTCCGGAACTTCCCCTACGAGCAGTACTTC. Amino acids: CASTPLRNFPYEQYF.

This clonotype was counted only a few times. The chain links TRBV7-2 to TRBJ2-7; 8 positions agree with TRBD2. CDR3 length: 15 amino acids. Germline CDR1 and CDR2: SGHTA and FQGNSA. The junction had 3 bases not matched to a gene; V was cut back by 1 base and J by 1 base. Here the CDR3 DNA reads TGTGCCAGCAGCTTAGGCGGGAGGATATCCTACGAGCAGTACTTC. The encoded protein is CASSLGGRISYEQYF.

In its sample, this clonotype was seen many times. V usage is TRBV4-3 and J usage is TRBJ1-4, with unresolved D. The V gene's germline CDR1 is LGHNA and CDR2 YSLEER. V lost 0 bases, J lost 2 bases, and 16 bases lay in between. The CDR3 loop spans 18 amino acids. The CDR3 nucleotides read TGCGCCAGCAGCCAAGAACGTCTAGGGTTATCGACTAATGAAAAACTGTTTTTT. As protein: CASSQERLGLSTNEKLFF.

In its sample, this clonotype was seen many times. The CDR3 is CASSRYYSGGDYNEQFF. In DNA, the CDR3 is TGTGCCAGCAGCCGTTACTATAGCGGGGGCGACTACAATGAGCAGTTCTTC. This chain uses TRBV3-1 with TRBJ2-1, with TRBD2 matching 9 bases. V dropped 4 bases and J dropped 3; count of bases not matched to a gene: 10. Per the germline V gene, CDR1 is LGHDT and CDR2 is YNNKEL (reference sequence). The CDR3 has 17 residues.

This clonotype was counted only a few times. The gene calls are TRBV10-3 and TRBJ2-3, with D unclear. Trimming took 8 bases from V and 2 from J, leaving 14 bases between them. The CDR3 length is 14 residues. Germline assignment: CDR1 ENHRY and CDR2 SYGVKD. The CDR3 coding sequence is TGTGCCATCGCTGACATGGGGTACACAGATACGCAGTATTTT. Protein: CAIADMGYTDTQYF.

The chain recombines TRBV4-1 with TRBJ1-1; D is ambiguous. In germline, CDR1 is MGHRA, CDR2 YSYEKL. The CDR3 loop spans 13 amino acids. V lost 0 bases, J lost 11 bases, and 13 bases lay in between. CDR3 amino acids: CASSQDVMRRAFF. CDR3 coding DNA: TGCGCCAGCAGCCAAGATGTCATGAGGAGGGCTTTCTTT.

V usage is TRBV10-2 and J usage is TRBJ2-5; weak D call: TRBD1 (6 bases). CDR3 length: 16 amino acids. Looked up from germline, CDR1 is WSHSY and CDR2 is SAAADI. Deletions cut 4 bases from V and 2 bases from J, with 17 bases between. This CDR3 reads CASSVGTLGGQETQYF. The CDR3 DNA reads as TGCGCCAGCAGTGTGGGGACATTAGGGGGTCAAGAGACCCAGTACTTC.

This clonotype was counted between two and nine times. The chain links TRBV4-1 to TRBJ2-5, with D maybe TRBD1 (5 bases). V lost 5 bases, J lost 4 bases, and 26 bases lay in between. The CDR3 runs 18 residues. Per the germline V gene, CDR1 is MGHRA and CDR2 is YSYEKL. CDR3 coding DNA: TGCGCCAGCAGCGAAAATCCCCCCCTAGGGGCCTTTGGAGAGACCCAGTACTTC. It encodes CASSENPPLGAFGETQYF.

This chain uses TRBV28 with TRBJ2-7; either TRBD1 or TRBD2 may fit D (5 bases each). The CDR3 is 14 residues long. Trimming pared 8 bases from V and 0 bases from J, leaving 14 bases between. CDR1 and CDR2 (germline): MDHEN, SYDVKM. The CDR3 sequence: CASAWAGSSYEQYF. DNA of the CDR3: TGTGCCAGCGCCTGGGCAGGGAGCTCCTACGAGCAGTACTTC. The complete variable domain, with remaining parts taken from reference TRBV28 and TRBJ2-7, reads DVKVTQSSRYLVKRTGEKVFLECVQDMDHENMFWYRQDPGLGLRLIYFSYDVKMKEKGDIPEGYSVSREKKERFSLILESASTNQTSMYLCASAWAGSSYEQYFGPGTRLTVT.

This clonotype was seen a few times. The chain uses TRBV6-1 and TRBJ1-1, with TRBD1 matching 7 bases. The CDR3 is made up of 15 amino acids. CDR1 is MNHNS, CDR2 SASEGT, per germline. The V and J ends lost 3 bases and 3 bases, in that order; junction bases with no gene match: 7. This chain's CDR3 is CASSDIDRAYTEAFF. The DNA of the CDR3 is TGTGCCAGCAGTGATATCGACAGGGCTTACACTGAAGCTTTCTTT.

This clonotype was counted at least ten times. This chain joins TRBV4-3 and TRBJ2-7; TRBD2 agrees at 10 bases. This CDR3 is built from 16 residues. V lost 2 bases to trimming and J lost 3 bases; unmatched junction nucleotides: 7. Germline values: CDR1 LGHNA, CDR2 YSLEER. CDR3 loop: CASSQQGASGSYEQYF. The CDR3 DNA reads TGCGCCAGCAGCCAACAAGGGGCTAGCGGGAGCTACGAGCAGTACTTC.

This clonotype was recorded many times. The chain recombines TRBV10-2 with TRBJ1-2; D is uncertain. The V end lost 2 bases, the J end lost 5 bases, and 6 bases lay between the germline ends. Germline values: CDR1 WSHSY, CDR2 SAAADI. The CDR3 runs 12 residues. In DNA, the CDR3 is TGCGCCAGCAGTGAGAGGCGATATGGCTACACCTTC. This gives the protein CASSERRYGYTF.

This clonotype occurred a few times. The V and J genes are TRBV5-6 and TRBJ2-1, with 7 bases matching TRBD2. In germline, CDR1 is SGHDT, CDR2 YYEEEE. This CDR3 region has 15 residues. With V trimmed by 1 base and J by 4 bases, 5 bases remained unmatched. CDR3 DNA: TGTGCCAGCAGCTTGAGCCTAGCGGTTTACAATGAGCAGTTCTTC. This encodes CASSLSLAVYNEQFF.

This clonotype was detected a few times. The chain recombines TRBV12-3 or TRBV12-4 with TRBJ2-2, with TRBD2 identical over 7 bases. J was trimmed by 6 bases and V by 8 bases; bases with no gene match: 12. The CDR3 extends over 15 amino acids. DNA of the CDR3: TGTGCCAGCCACAGTGGACTAGGCATGGCCGGGGAGCTGTTTTTT. This gives the protein CASHSGLGMAGELFF.

This clonotype was found many times. The chain links TRBV20-1 to TRBJ1-5; 7 bases align to TRBD1. The length of the CDR3 is 16 residues. Germline V lookup: CDR1 DFQATT, CDR2 SNEGSKA (reference sequence). The J segment lost 1 base and the V segment lost 0 bases, leaving 6 bases of the junction unmatched. The CDR3 sequence is CSARDMNRGSNQPQHF. The DNA for the CDR3 is TGCAGTGCTAGAGATATGAACAGGGGAAGCAATCAGCCCCAGCATTTT.

This chain links TRBV12-3 or TRBV12-4 with TRBJ2-1; 10 nucleotides align to TRBD2. This CDR3 is 16 amino acids long. V shed 1 base and J 9 bases; nucleotides not matched to a gene: 9. The CDR3 region is CASSLVGAGGRGEQFF. The CDR3 DNA follows: TGTGCCAGCAGTTTAGTAGGAGCGGGGGGGCGCGGTGAGCAGTTCTTC.

This clonotype has only a few counts. The CDR3 nucleotides are TGTGCCAGCAGCCACCTGCGACCGGGACAGGGAGTCAATGAGCAGTTCTTC. This gives the protein CASSHLRPGQGVNEQFF. This chain uses TRBV14 with TRBJ2-1; 9 bases map to TRBD1. Trimming took 3 bases from V and 6 from J; bases not matched to a gene: 12. The CDR3 runs 17 residues. Per germline, CDR1 SGHDN and CDR2 FVKESK.

This clonotype was detected ten times or more. The genes are TRBV12-3 or TRBV12-4 and TRBJ2-1; possible D gene TRBD1, 6 bases. The CDR3 spans 14 residues. Deletions cut 1 base from V and 7 bases from J, with 11 bases between. CDR3 sequence reads: CASSLGNRVNEQFF. In DNA, the CDR3 is TGTGCCAGCAGTTTAGGTAACAGGGTAAATGAGCAGTTCTTC.

This clonotype has a handful of counts. This sequence joins TRBV27 and TRBJ2-5, with D perhaps matching TRBD1 (6 bases). The CDR3 length is 15 residues. The germline CDR1 and CDR2 sequences are MNHEY and SMNVEV (reference sequence). Trimming took off 6 bases at V and 3 bases at J, with 17 bases between the two ends. The CDR3 DNA reads as TGTGCCAGCAGGACGAACTACAGGGTTGAAGAGACCCAGTACTTC. It encodes CASRTNYRVEETQYF.

The chain combines TRBV28 with TRBJ2-3, with TRBD2 as a possible D gene (7 bases). The V gene lost 2 bases and the J gene lost 1 base, with 10 bases spanning the gap. This CDR3 is 15 amino acids long. Germline CDR1 MDHEN, CDR2 SYDVKM. Here the CDR3 reads CASSLIGGGTDTQYF. CDR3 nucleotide sequence: TGTGCCAGCAGTTTAATAGGGGGGGGCACAGATACGCAGTATTTT.

This clonotype came up a few times. The chain is built from TRBV28 and TRBJ2-2; 11 bases agree with TRBD2. Looked up from germline, CDR1 is MDHEN and CDR2 is SYDVKM. J lost 3 bases, V lost 3 bases, and 6 bases had no gene match. The CDR3 length is 17 residues. The CDR3 coding sequence is TGTGCCAGCAGTTTGTTTGGACTAGCGGGTGACACCGGGGAGCTGTTTTTT. It specifies CASSLFGLAGDTGELFF.

In its sample, this clonotype was seen a few times. The chain employs TRBV29-1 and TRBJ1-2, with a possible D match to TRBD1 (6 bases). CDR1 SQVTM and CDR2 ANQGSEA come from the germline V gene. The CDR3 extends over 17 amino acids. V was clipped by 4 bases and J by 7 bases, with 28 bases between them. In DNA form, the CDR3 reads TGCAGCGTTGGTCCTGTGACAGGTTCCGCGGGTTTGGTTGGCTACACCTTC. Its protein product is CSVGPVTGSAGLVGYTF.

The gene calls are TRBV9 and TRBJ2-3; possible D gene TRBD2, 5 bases. The germline CDR1 and CDR2 sequences are SGDLS and YYNGEE. The V end was cut by 1 base, the J end by 5 bases, with 11 bases between. This CDR3 contains 14 residues. The CDR3 DNA is TGTGCCAGCAGCGTAATGGGAGTCGGAGATACGCAGTATTTT. Protein sequence: CASSVMGVGDTQYF.

This clonotype was recorded a few times. The chain combines TRBV27 with TRBJ2-5; 9 bases fit TRBD1. This CDR3 is 15 amino acids long. From germline, CDR1 is MNHEY and CDR2 SMNVEV (reference sequence). V lost 2 bases, J lost 2 bases, and 3 bases stayed unmatched. This chain's CDR3 is CASSLGTGNQETQYF. The CDR3 DNA reads as TGTGCCAGCAGTTTAGGGACAGGGAATCAAGAGACCCAGTACTTC.

The rearrangement links TRBV4-2 to TRBJ2-7; 9 nucleotides agree with TRBD1. The germline V gene has CDR1 LGHNA and CDR2 YNFKEQ. The junction had 7 bases not matched to a gene; V was cut back by 0 bases and J by 1 base. This CDR3 comprises 17 residues. CDR3 DNA: TGTGCCAGCAGCCAAGATTATAGGACAGGGGATTCCTACGAGCAGTACTTC. Protein: CASSQDYRTGDSYEQYF.

Ten or more counts support this clonotype. This rearrangement joins TRBV5-4 to TRBJ2-7; D ambiguous. The V and J ends lost 1 base and 6 bases respectively, with 8 bases between them. Germline V gene lookup returns CDR1 SGHNT and CDR2 YYREEE (reference sequence). The CDR3 spans 12 residues. The CDR3 DNA is TGTGCCAGCAGCTTGTCCGCTTCCGAGCAGTACTTC. Encoded protein: CASSLSASEQYF. Complete variable domain (other parts from reference TRBV5-4 and TRBJ2-7): ETGVTQSPTHLIKTRGQQVTLRCSSQSGHNTVSWYQQALGQGPQFIFQYYREEENGRGNFPPRFSGLQFPNYSSELNVNALELDDSALYLCASSLSASEQYFGPGTRLTVT.

The genes are TRBV28 and TRBJ2-3, with TRBD2 matching 13 bases. Germline V CDR1 and CDR2: MDHEN, SYDVKM. The CDR3 has 16 amino acids. V was pared by 3 bases and J by 2 bases, with 2 bases of the junction left unmatched. The CDR3 here is CASSLGTSGATDTQYF. CDR3 DNA: TGTGCCAGCAGTTTGGGGACTAGCGGGGCCACAGATACGCAGTATTTT.